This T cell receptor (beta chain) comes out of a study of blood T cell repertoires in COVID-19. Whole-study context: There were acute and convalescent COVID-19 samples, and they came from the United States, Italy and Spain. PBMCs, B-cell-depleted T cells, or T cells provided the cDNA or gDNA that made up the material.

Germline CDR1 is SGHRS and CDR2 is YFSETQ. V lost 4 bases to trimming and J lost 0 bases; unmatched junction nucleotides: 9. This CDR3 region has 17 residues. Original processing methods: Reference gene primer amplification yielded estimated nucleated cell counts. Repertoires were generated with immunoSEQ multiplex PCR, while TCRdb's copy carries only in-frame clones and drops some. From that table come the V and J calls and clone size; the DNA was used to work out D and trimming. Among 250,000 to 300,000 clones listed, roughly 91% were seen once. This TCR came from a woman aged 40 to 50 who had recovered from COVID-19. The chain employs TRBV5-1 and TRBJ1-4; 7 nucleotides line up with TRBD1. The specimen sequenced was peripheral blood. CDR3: CASSANRGFATNEKLFF. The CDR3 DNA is TGCGCCAGCAGCGCCAACAGGGGCTTTGCAACTAATGAAAAACTGTTTTTT.